This TCR beta chain comes out of a study of spatial heterogeneity in lung cancer. Study details: Sequenced were any available follow-up PBMC samples, which had been obtained a median of about two years after resection. Within raw reads, each unique TCR and UMI combination appeared on average more than ten times.

This sample's time point: blood at routine non-recurrence follow-up after resection. Whole RNA from tumor, nontumor lung or frozen PBMC was sequenced unsorted. Trimming at V came to 6 bases and at J to 4 bases, leaving 3 bases not matched to a gene. Germline V gene lookup returns CDR1 DFQATT and CDR2 SNEGSKA (reference sequence). The CDR3 covers 14 residues. General study findings and limits: Detection of ubiquitous tumor TCRs in blood was higher at resection than follow-up.

Every individual TCR cDNA molecule carried its own unique molecular identifier, which allowed correction of PCR and sequencing errors. TCRdb redid the calling of the 5' RACE reads with MiXCR, one entry per CDR3 protein. In the table there are roughly 120,000 distinct CDR3 sequences, about 12% of which are singletons. This clonotype was counted at least ten times. The antigen is undetermined. This TCR came from a male donor with early-stage non-small cell lung cancer. Sequences were derived from PBMCs, sampled at follow-up. The chain recombines TRBV20-1 with TRBJ2-1; 13 bases map to TRBD2. CDR3 loop: CSAKTSGGYNEQFF. Written as DNA, the CDR3 is TGCAGTGCAAAGACTAGCGGGGGGTACAATGAGCAGTTCTTC.